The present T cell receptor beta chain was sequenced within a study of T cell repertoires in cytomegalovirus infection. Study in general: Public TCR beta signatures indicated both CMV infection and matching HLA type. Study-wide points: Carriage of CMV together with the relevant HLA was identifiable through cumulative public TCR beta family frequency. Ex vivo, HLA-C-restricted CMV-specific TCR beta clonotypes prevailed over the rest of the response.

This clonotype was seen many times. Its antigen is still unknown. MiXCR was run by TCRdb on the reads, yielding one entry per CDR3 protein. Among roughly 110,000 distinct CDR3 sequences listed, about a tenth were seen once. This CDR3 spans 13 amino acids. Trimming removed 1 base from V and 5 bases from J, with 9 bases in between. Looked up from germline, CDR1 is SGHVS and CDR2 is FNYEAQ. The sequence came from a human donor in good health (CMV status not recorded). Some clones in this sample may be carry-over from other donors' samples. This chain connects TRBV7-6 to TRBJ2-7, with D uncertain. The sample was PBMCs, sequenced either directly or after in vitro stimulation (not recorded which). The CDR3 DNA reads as TGTGCCAGCAGCTTAGATATAAGGGACGAGCAGTACTTC. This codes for CASSLDIRDEQYF.